The subject of this entry is one T cell receptor (beta chain). TCRdb re-analysed the PCR reads in MiXCR, keeping a single row per CDR3 protein. The sample lists over 10,000 distinct CDR3 sequences, around 61% occurring once. Per germline, CDR1 SGHTA and CDR2 FQGNSA. This CDR3 contains 11 residues. V was pared by 3 bases and J by 8 bases, with 5 bases between. The patients had localized lung adenocarcinoma, a non-small cell subtype. The sample originates from a study of CD4 and CD8 cells across lung adenocarcinoma regions. V usage is TRBV7-2 and J usage is TRBJ2-1, with no clear D. The specimen was CD8+ T cells from the margin of a lung tumor. This clonotype was obtained from a female donor with lung adenocarcinoma. The CD4 and CD8 labels of this study may be unreliable. The CDR3 DNA sequence: TGTGCCAGCAGCTTCAGGTATGAGCAGTTCTTC. Translated, it gives CASSFRYEQFF. Using reference TRBV7-2 and TRBJ2-1 for the parts outside the CDR3, the full variable domain is GAGVSQSPSNKVTEKGKDVELRCDPISGHTALYWYRQSLGQGLEFLIYFQGNSAPDKSGLPSDRFSAERTGGSVSTLTIQRTQQEDSAVYLCASSFRYEQFFGPGTRLTVL.